This TCR beta chain was retrieved from a study of shared clonotypes between healthy human individuals. V lost 2 bases to trimming and J lost 4 bases, with 14 bases between them. The germline V gene has CDR1 MNHEY and CDR2 SVGAGI. The CDR3 is 16 amino acids. Clones were sequenced by immunoSEQ multiplex PCR, and TCRdb holds only the in-frame ones, with some missing. This table has under 2,500,000 clones, approximately 96% appearing once. The chain links TRBV6-5 to TRBJ2-2; the D gene is possibly TRBD1 (6 bases). This TCR derives from a man in his late teens or twenties in good health. The material sequenced was naive CD4+ T cells sorted from blood. Documented subset: CD45RA+ positively selected. For the CDR3, the DNA is TGTGCCAGCAGTTACGGAACAGGGTGGAGCACCGGGGAGCTGTTTTTT. Translated: CASSYGTGWSTGELFF.